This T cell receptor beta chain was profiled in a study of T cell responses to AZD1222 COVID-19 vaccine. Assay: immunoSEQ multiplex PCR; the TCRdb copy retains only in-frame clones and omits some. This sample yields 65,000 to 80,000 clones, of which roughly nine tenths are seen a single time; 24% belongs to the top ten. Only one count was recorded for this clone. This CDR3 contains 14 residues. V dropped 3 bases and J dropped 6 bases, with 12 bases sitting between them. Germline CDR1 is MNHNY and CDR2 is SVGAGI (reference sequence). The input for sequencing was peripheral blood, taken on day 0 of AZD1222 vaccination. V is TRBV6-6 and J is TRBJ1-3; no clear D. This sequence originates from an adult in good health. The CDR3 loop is CASSYDTVVNTIYF. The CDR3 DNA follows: TGTGCCAGCAGTTATGATACAGTAGTAAACACCATATATTTT.